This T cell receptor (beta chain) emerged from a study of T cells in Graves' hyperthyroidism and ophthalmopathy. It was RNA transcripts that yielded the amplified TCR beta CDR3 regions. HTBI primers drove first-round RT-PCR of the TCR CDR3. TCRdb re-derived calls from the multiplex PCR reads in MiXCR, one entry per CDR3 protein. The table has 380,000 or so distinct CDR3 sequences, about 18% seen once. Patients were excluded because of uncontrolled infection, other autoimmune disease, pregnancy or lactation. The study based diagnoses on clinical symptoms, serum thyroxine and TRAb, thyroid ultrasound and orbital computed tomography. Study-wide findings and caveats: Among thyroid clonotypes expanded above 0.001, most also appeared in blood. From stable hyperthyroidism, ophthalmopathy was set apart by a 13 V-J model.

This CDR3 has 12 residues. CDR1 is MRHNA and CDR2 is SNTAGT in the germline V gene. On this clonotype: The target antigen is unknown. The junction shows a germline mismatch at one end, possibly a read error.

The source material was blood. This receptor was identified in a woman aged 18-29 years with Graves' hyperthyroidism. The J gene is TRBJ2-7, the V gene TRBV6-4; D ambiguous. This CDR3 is CASGVLAYDQYF. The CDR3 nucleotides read TGTGCCAGCGGGGTACTCGCCTACGATCAGTACTTC.